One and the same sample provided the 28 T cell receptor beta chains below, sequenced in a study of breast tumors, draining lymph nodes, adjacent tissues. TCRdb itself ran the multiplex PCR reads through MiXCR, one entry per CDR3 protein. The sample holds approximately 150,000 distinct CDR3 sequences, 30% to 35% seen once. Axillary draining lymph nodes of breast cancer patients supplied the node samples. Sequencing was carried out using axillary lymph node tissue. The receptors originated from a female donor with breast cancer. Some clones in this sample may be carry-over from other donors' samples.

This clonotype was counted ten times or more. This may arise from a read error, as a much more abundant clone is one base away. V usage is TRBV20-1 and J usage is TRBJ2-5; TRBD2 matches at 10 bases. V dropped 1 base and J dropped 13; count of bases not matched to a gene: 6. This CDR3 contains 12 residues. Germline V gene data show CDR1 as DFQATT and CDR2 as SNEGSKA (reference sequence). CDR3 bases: TGCAGTGCTAGAGTACTAGCGGGGTCCCCGTACTTC. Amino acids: CSARVLAGSPYF.

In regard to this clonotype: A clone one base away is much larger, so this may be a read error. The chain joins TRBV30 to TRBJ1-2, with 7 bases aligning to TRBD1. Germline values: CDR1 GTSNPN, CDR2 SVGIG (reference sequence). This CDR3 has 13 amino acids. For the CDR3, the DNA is TGTGCCTGGAGTGTGGCCGGGCAGGGGGGCTACGCCTTC. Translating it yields CAWSVAGQGGYAF.

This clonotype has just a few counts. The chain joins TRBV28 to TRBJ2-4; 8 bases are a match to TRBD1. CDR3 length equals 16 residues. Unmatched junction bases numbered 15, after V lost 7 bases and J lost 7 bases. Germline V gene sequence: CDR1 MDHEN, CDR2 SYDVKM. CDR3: CASTSQGAGGENIQYF. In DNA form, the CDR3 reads TGTGCCAGCACCTCCCAGGGGGCTGGGGGTGAGAACATTCAGTACTTC.

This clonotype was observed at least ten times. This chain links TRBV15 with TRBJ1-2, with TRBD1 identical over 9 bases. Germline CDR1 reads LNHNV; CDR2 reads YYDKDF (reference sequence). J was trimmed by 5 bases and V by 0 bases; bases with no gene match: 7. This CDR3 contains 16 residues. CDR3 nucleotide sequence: TGTGCCACCAGCAGAGATTATTGGACAGGGGTATATGGCTACACCTTC. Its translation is CATSRDYWTGVYGYTF.

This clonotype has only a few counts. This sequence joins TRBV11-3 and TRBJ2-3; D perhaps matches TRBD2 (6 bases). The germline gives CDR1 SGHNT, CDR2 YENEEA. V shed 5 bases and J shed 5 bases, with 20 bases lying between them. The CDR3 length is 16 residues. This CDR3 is CASSQEASWGLDTQYF. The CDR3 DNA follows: TGTGCCAGCAGCCAGGAAGCCTCTTGGGGACTAGATACGCAGTATTTT. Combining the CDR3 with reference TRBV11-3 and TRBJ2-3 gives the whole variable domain EAGVVQSPRYKIIEKKQPVAFWCNPISGHNTLYWYLQNLGQGPELLIRYENEEAVDDSQLPKDRFSAERLKGVDSTLKIQPAELGDSAVYLCASSQEASWGLDTQYFGPGTRLTVL.

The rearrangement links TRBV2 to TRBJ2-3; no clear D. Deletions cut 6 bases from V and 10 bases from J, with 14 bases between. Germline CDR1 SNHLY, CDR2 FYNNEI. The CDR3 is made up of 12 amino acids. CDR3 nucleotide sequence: TGTGCCAGCAGAAACCCCCGAGGTGCGCAGTATTTT. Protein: CASRNPRGAQYF.

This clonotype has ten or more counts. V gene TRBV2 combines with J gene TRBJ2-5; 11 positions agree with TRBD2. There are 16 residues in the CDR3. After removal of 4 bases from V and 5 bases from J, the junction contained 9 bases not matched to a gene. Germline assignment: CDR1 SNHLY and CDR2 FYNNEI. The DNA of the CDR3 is TGTGCCAGCAGTGTAGCGGGGGGGCGTGGTACGGAGACCCAGTACTTC. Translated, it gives CASSVAGGRGTETQYF.

The CDR3 sequence: CASAGTSRGPEQFF. The DNA for the CDR3 is TGTGCCAGTGCGGGGACTAGCAGGGGCCCTGAGCAGTTCTTC. J is TRBJ2-1 and V is TRBV25-1; TRBD2 matches 9 bases. Germline lookup yields CDR1 MGHDK and CDR2 SYGVNS. With V trimmed by 9 bases and J by 9 bases, 12 bases remained unmatched. CDR3 length: 14 amino acids.

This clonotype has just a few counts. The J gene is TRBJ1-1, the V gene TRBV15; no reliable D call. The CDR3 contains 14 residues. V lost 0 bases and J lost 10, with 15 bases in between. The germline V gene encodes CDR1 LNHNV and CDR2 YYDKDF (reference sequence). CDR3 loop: CATSRDRGSSLAFF. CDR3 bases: TGTGCCACCAGCAGAGATAGAGGGAGCAGCCTAGCTTTCTTT.

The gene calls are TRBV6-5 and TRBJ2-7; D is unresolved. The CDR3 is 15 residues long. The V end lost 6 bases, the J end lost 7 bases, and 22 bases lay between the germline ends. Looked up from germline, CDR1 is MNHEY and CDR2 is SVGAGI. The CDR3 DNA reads TGTGCCAGCAGCGTGGGCGGCGTCTCCTACAATGAGCAGTACGTC. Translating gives CASSVGGVSYNEQYV.

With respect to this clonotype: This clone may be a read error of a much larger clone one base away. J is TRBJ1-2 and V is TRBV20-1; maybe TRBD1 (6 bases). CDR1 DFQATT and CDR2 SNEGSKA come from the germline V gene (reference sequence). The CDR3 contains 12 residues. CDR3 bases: TGCAGTGCTAGCCCACAGGGTTGGGGCTCCACCTTC. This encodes CSASPQGWGSTF.

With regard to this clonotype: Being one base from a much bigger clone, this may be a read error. The CDR3 protein is CASSFSITPGGHNEKLFF. CDR3 nucleotide sequence: TGTGCCAGCAGCTTTTCAATAACGCCCGGGGGACATAATGAAAAACTGTTTTTT. The V gene is TRBV5-6, the J gene TRBJ1-4; D is possibly TRBD1 (6 bases). Per the germline V gene, CDR1 is SGHDT and CDR2 is YYEEEE. The CDR3 runs to 18 residues. Trimming took off 2 bases at V and 4 bases at J, with 21 bases between the two ends.

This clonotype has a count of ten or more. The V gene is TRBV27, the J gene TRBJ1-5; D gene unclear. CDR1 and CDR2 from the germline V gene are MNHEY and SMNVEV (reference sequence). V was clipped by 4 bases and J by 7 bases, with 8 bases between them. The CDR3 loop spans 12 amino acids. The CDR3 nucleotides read TGTGCCAGCAGTTCCCCCGCACAGCCCCAGCATTTT. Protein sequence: CASSSPAQPQHF.

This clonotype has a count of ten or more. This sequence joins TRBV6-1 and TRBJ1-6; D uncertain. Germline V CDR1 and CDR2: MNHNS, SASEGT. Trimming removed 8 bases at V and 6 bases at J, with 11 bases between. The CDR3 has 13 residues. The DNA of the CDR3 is TGTGCCAGCCGGGAAACGGGTAATTCACCCCTCCACTTT. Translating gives CASRETGNSPLHF.

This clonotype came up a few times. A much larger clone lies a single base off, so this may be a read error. This CDR3 is CASSLDRREKLLF. DNA for the CDR3: TGTGCCAGCAGCTTGGATCGCAGGGAAAAACTGCTTTTT. The V gene is TRBV5-6, the J gene TRBJ1-4, with a tentative D call TRBD1 (5 bases). The CDR3 contains 13 residues. Per the germline V gene, CDR1 is SGHDT and CDR2 is YYEEEE.

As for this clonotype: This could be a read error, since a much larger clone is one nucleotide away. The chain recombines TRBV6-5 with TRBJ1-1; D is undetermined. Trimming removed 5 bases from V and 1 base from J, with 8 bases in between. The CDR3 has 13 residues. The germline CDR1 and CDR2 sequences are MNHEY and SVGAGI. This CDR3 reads CASSERANTEAFF. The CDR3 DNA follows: TGTGCCAGCAGTGAGAGGGCGAACACTGAAGCTTTCTTT.

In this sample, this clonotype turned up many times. For the CDR3, the DNA is TGTGCCAGTAATCAGGGGTGGGGGAATGAGCAGTTCTTC. Translating it yields CASNQGWGNEQFF. The chain carries TRBV19 and TRBJ2-1, with a tentative D call TRBD1 (6 bases). V gave up 7 bases and J gave up 7 bases, with 14 bases separating them. Germline assignment: CDR1 LNHDA and CDR2 SQIVND (reference sequence). The CDR3 sequence is 13 residues long. The whole variable domain, remainder taken from reference TRBV19 and TRBJ2-1, is DGGITQSPKYLFRKEGQNVTLSCEQNLNHDAMYWYRQDPGQGLRLIYYSQIVNDFQKGDIAEGYSVSREKKESFPLTVTSAQKNPTAFYLCASNQGWGNEQFFGPGTRLTVL.

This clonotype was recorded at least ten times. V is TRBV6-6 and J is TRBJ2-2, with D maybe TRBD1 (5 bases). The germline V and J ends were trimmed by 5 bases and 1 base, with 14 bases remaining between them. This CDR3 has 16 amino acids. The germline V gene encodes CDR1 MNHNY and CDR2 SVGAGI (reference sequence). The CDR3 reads CASSQGAAVNTGELFF. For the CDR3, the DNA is TGTGCCAGCAGTCAAGGGGCCGCTGTGAACACCGGGGAGCTGTTTTTT.

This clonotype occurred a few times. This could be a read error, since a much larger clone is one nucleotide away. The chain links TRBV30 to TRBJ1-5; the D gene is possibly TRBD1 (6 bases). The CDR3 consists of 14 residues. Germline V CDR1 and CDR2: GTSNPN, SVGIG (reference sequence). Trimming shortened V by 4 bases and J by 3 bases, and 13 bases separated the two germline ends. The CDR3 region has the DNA TGTGCCTGGAAAGGAGGGGGATTCAATCAGCCCCAGCATTTT. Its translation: CAWKGGGFNQPQHF.

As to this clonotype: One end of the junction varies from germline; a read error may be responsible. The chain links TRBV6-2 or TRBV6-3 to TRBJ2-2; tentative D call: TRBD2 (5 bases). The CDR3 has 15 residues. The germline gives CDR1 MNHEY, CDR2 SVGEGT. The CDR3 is CASRLDGFRTGELSW. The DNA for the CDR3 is TGTGCCAGCAGGCTGGACGGCTTCAGAACCGGGGAGCTGTCTTGG.

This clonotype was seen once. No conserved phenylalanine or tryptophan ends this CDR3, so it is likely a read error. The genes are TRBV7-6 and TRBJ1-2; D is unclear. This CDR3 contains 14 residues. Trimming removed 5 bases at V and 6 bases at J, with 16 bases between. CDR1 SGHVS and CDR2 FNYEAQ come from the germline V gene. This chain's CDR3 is CASSKNPGNHGYTL. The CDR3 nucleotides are TGTGCCAGCAGCAAAAACCCCGGGAACCATGGCTACACCCTC.

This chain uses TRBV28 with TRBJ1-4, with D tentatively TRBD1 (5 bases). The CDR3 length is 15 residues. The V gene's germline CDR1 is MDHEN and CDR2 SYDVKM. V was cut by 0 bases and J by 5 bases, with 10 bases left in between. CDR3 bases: TGTGCCAGCAGTTTATGGACAGCCCAAAATGAAAAACTGTTTTTT. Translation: CASSLWTAQNEKLFF.

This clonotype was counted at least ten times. The CDR3 loop reads CASSYKNRAGNTIYF. The CDR3 DNA follows: TGTGCCAGCAGTTATAAGAACAGGGCTGGAAACACCATATATTTT. This chain connects TRBV6-5 to TRBJ1-3; perhaps TRBD1 as D (6 bases). V was clipped by 3 bases and J by 2 bases, with 11 bases between them. The germline gives CDR1 MNHEY, CDR2 SVGAGI. The CDR3 runs to 15 residues.

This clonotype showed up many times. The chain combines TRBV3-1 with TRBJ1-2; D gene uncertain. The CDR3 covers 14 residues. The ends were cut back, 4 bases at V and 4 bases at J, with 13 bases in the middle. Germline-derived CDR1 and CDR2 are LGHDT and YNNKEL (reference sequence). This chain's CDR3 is CASSLGHVTYGYTF. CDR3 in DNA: TGTGCCAGCAGCCTCGGTCATGTTACCTATGGCTACACCTTC.

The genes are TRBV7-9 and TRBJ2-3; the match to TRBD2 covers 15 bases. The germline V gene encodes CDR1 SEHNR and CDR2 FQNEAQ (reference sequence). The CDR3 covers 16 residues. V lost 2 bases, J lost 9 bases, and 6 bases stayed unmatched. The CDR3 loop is CASSLRTSGGARTQYF. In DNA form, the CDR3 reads TGTGCCAGCAGCTTAAGGACTAGCGGGGGGGCACGGACGCAGTATTTT.

CDR3 nucleotides: TGTGCCAGCAGTTACCGGTGGACAGGTAAGAATCAGCCCCAGCATTTT. Translated, it gives CASSYRWTGKNQPQHF. This sequence joins TRBV6-5 and TRBJ1-5; 7 nucleotides align to TRBD1. CDR1 is MNHEY, CDR2 SVGAGI, per germline. This CDR3 region has 16 residues. V trimming: 2 bases; J trimming: 4 bases; junction bases outside the gene matches: 8.

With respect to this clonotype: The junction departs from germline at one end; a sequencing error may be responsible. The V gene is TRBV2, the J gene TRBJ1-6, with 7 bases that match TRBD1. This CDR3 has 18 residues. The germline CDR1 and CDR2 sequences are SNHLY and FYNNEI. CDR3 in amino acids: CASRTGDGNTGYYSPLHF. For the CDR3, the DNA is TGTGCCAGCAGAACAGGGGATGGAAACACAGGCTATTATTCCCCCCTCCACTTT.

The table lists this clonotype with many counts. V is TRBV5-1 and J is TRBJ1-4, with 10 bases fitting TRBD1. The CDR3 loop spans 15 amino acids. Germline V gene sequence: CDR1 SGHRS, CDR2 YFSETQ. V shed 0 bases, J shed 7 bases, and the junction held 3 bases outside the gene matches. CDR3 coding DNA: TGCGCCAGCAGCTTGGGGACAGGGGGGATTGAAAAACTGTTTTTT. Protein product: CASSLGTGGIEKLFF.